This TCR beta chain appears in the sequencing data of a study of T cells in Graves' hyperthyroidism and ophthalmopathy. Patients aged 18 to 65 had newly diagnosed hyperthyroidism of under 2 months' duration. Patients showing uncontrolled infection, other autoimmune disease, pregnancy or lactation were ineligible. Diagnosing involved the use of clinical symptoms, serum thyroxine and TRAb, thyroid ultrasound and orbital computed tomography. TCR beta CDR3 sequences were amplified from RNA transcripts. An initial round of RT-PCR targeting the TCR CDR3 relied on the HTBI primer set. TCRdb re-called the multiplex PCR reads with MiXCR, one entry per CDR3 protein. The sample consists of about 720,000 distinct CDR3 sequences, about a sixth of them appearing once. The CDR3 consists of 13 residues. The V gene's germline CDR1 is MNHNS and CDR2 SASEGT. V gave up 2 bases and J gave up 7 bases, with 9 bases separating them.

This TCR was recovered from a man aged 18 to 35 with Graves' hyperthyroidism. The chain carries TRBV6-1 and TRBJ2-1; D may be TRBD1 (5 bases). The sequencing sample was made of blood. This CDR3 reads CASSEPGLNEQFF. CDR3 nucleotide sequence: TGTGCCAGCAGTGAACCAGGGTTGAATGAGCAGTTCTTC.